Presented here are 8 T cell receptor beta chains from one specimen sequenced in a study of blood T cell repertoires in COVID-19. The repertoire was sequenced with immunoSEQ multiplex PCR; TCRdb's copy has only in-frame clones and lacks some. The sample includes about 100,000 clones, around four fifths of them seen just once. The sequencing sample was made of peripheral blood. Receptors originate from a man between 65 and 80 years old with active or convalescent COVID-19.

This clone was seen only a few times. The rearrangement links TRBV5-6 to TRBJ2-7; 7 nucleotides line up with TRBD1. The V gene end was trimmed by 3 bases and the J gene end by 2 bases; junction bases not matched to a gene: 14. There are 17 residues in the CDR3. Per the germline V gene, CDR1 is SGHDT and CDR2 is YYEEEE. The CDR3 bases are TGTGCCAGCAGCTACCGGGGACAGCATATAACAACCTACGAGCAGTACTTC. This codes for CASSYRGQHITTYEQYF.

This sequence joins TRBV9 and TRBJ1-1, with D perhaps TRBD1 (5 bases). The V and J ends lost 0 bases and 11 bases respectively, with 11 bases between them. Germline assignment: CDR1 SGDLS and CDR2 YYNGEE. This CDR3 contains 12 residues. The DNA of the CDR3 is TGTGCCAGCAGCGTAGGAGGCAGGGATGCTTTCTTT. Translating gives CASSVGGRDAFF.

The chain carries TRBV12-3 or TRBV12-4 and TRBJ1-4; no firm D call. V lost 5 bases and J lost 7, with 5 bases in between. The CDR3 is 11 amino acids. CDR3 bases: TGTGCCAGCAGTCTCTTTGAAAAACTGTTTTTT. It codes for CASSLFEKLFF.

The genes are TRBV18 and TRBJ1-3; 8 bases line up with TRBD1. Trimming cost V 1 base and J 0 bases; bases outside gene matches: 5. There are 17 residues in the CDR3. The V gene's germline CDR1 is KGHSH and CDR2 LQKENI. The CDR3: CASSPRTGSFSGNTIYF. The CDR3 DNA sequence: TGTGCCAGCTCACCACGGACAGGGTCCTTCTCTGGAAACACCATATATTTT.

V and J are TRBV5-5 and TRBJ2-7; unclear D gene. The CDR3 extends over 13 amino acids. Trimming pared 2 bases from V and 4 bases from J, leaving 10 bases between. The germline V gene has CDR1 SGHKS and CDR2 YYEKEE (reference sequence). Here the CDR3 reads CASSFEQHYEQYF. CDR3 nucleotide sequence: TGTGCCAGCAGCTTCGAACAACATTACGAGCAGTACTTC.

CDR3 sequence: CASSPTGKYYGYTF. For the CDR3, the DNA is TGTGCCAGCAGTCCCACAGGGAAGTACTATGGCTACACCTTC. The chain uses TRBV27 and TRBJ1-2; a weak D match, TRBD1 (6 bases). The germline CDR1 and CDR2 sequences are MNHEY and SMNVEV (reference sequence). The V and J ends lost 5 bases and 3 bases respectively, with 13 bases between them. This CDR3 has 14 amino acids.

This chain connects TRBV6-5 to TRBJ2-7, with D possibly being TRBD1 (6 bases). With 6 bases removed from V and 3 bases from J, the gap between germline ends came to 12 bases. This CDR3 region has 13 residues. Germline loops: CDR1 MNHEY, CDR2 SVGAGI. CDR3 amino acids: CASRLGQFYEQYF. The CDR3 nucleotides are TGTGCCAGCAGACTGGGACAATTCTACGAGCAGTACTTC.

The J gene is TRBJ1-5, the V gene TRBV4-2, with 8 positions matching TRBD1. The germline gives CDR1 LGHNA, CDR2 YNFKEQ. CDR3 length: 16 amino acids. Losses at the gene ends were 0 bases for V and 4 bases for J; bases not matched to a gene: 5. CDR3 DNA: TGTGCCAGCAGCCAAGATGACAGGGGTCGTAATCAGCCCCAGCATTTT. Translated, it gives CASSQDDRGRNQPQHF.